These 29 T cell receptor beta chains share one sample of origin, sequenced in a study of CD4 T cells in relation to SARS-CoV-2 and coronaviruses. The method was immunoSEQ multiplex PCR; TCRdb's version includes in-frame clones alone and lacks a portion of them. The table includes approximately 17,000 clones, about 79% detected once. CD4+ T cells from unexposed donors were obtained before the COVID-19 pandemic (2011-2018). CD4+ T cells were isolated from the cells after 10 days of culture. These receptors have no known antigen. Material for sequencing was CD4+ T cells from PBMCs, cultured in vitro. These receptors originate from a human donor in good health.

The chain uses TRBV12-3 or TRBV12-4 and TRBJ1-1; no reliable D call. This CDR3 has 13 residues. Trimming stripped 2 bases from V and 11 bases from J, with 15 bases between. CDR3 coding DNA: TGTGCCAGCAGTTTACTGATTGCGGGAGGCGCTTTCTTT. This encodes CASSLLIAGGAFF.

V gene TRBV5-1 combines with J gene TRBJ1-3; D is undetermined. This CDR3 comprises 16 residues. Germline CDR1 SGHRS, CDR2 YFSETQ. The V end lost 1 base, the J end lost 1 base, and 12 bases lay between the germline ends. CDR3 amino acids: CASSLTEIKSGNTIYF. DNA for the CDR3: TGCGCCAGCAGCTTGACAGAAATAAAATCTGGAAACACCATATATTTT.

This chain links TRBV19 with TRBJ1-1, with unresolved D. CDR3 length: 14 residues. CDR1 is LNHDA and CDR2 is SQIVND in the germline V gene (reference sequence). Deletions cut 6 bases from V and 4 bases from J, with 15 bases between. In nucleotides, the CDR3 is TGTGCCAGTAGCCAGCAGGCTATCGGCACTGAAGCTTTCTTT. Its protein product is CASSQQAIGTEAFF. Looking up the rest from reference TRBV19 and TRBJ1-1 gives the full variable domain: DGGITQSPKYLFRKEGQNVTLSCEQNLNHDAMYWYRQDPGQGLRLIYYSQIVNDFQKGDIAEGYSVSREKKESFPLTVTSAQKNPTAFYLCASSQQAIGTEAFFGQGTRLTVV.

The chain combines TRBV30 with TRBJ2-5; TRBD2 might be the D (6 bases). Germline CDR1 and CDR2: GTSNPN and SVGIG (reference sequence). The CDR3 has 11 residues. Trimming pared 7 bases from V and 2 bases from J, leaving 8 bases between. The CDR3 nucleotides read TGTGCCTTGGGACTTCAAGAGACCCAGTACTTC. It yields the protein CALGLQETQYF.

V usage is TRBV7-2 and J usage is TRBJ2-5; the D gene is possibly TRBD1 (5 bases). Trimming removed 5 bases at V and 7 bases at J, with 17 bases between. This CDR3 has 14 residues. The germline V gene has CDR1 SGHTA and CDR2 FQGNSA. The CDR3 is CASSPQGSSRTQYF. As DNA, the CDR3 is TGTGCCAGCAGCCCCCAGGGTTCCTCGAGGACCCAGTACTTC.

This sequence joins TRBV24-1 and TRBJ2-5; D perhaps matches TRBD2 (6 bases). The germline gives CDR1 KGHDR, CDR2 SFDVKD. The CDR3 sequence is 12 residues long. V shed 3 bases and J shed 9 bases, with 10 bases lying between them. CDR3 bases: TGTGCCACCAGTGATGATGGGACTCCCCAGTACTTC. Amino acids: CATSDDGTPQYF.

This sequence joins TRBV11-2 and TRBJ2-5; 11 bases agree with TRBD2. The CDR3 is made up of 18 amino acids. Losses at the gene ends were 1 base for V and 0 bases for J; bases not matched to a gene: 7. Germline CDR1 is SGHAT and CDR2 is FQNNGV. The CDR3 loop is CASSLVASGGLYQETQYF. The CDR3 DNA is TGTGCCAGCAGCTTAGTCGCTAGCGGGGGGCTGTACCAAGAGACCCAGTACTTC.

In its sample, this clone was seen once. This chain uses TRBV19 with TRBJ1-2; D ambiguous. This CDR3 region has 13 residues. The ends were cut back, 5 bases at V and 3 bases at J, with 10 bases in the middle. CDR1 and CDR2 (germline): LNHDA, SQIVND (reference sequence). CDR3 bases: TGTGCCAGTAGTTTAGCAGGACACTATGGCTACACCTTC. Protein product: CASSLAGHYGYTF.

The V gene is TRBV19, the J gene TRBJ1-2, with 10 bases identical to TRBD1. Germline V gives CDR1 LNHDA, CDR2 SQIVND (reference sequence). The V segment lost 6 bases and the J segment 5 bases; nucleotides outside the gene matches: 3. This CDR3 comprises 13 residues. The CDR3 loop is CASRGTGDYGYTF. CDR3 DNA: TGTGCCAGTAGAGGGACAGGGGATTATGGCTACACCTTC.

This chain links TRBV9 with TRBJ2-3, with 8 bases matching TRBD1. Looked up from germline, CDR1 is SGDLS and CDR2 is YYNGEE. Germline trimming cut 4 bases from V and 4 bases from J; bases unmatched to any gene: 5. The CDR3 runs 14 residues. CDR3 sequence (DNA): TGTGCCAGCAGCATCCTGACAGGGGCAGATACGCAGTATTTT. Protein sequence: CASSILTGADTQYF.

The chain couples TRBV11-2 to TRBJ2-7; no reliable D call. With 5 bases removed from V and 12 bases from J, the gap between germline ends came to 20 bases. CDR3 length: 13 residues. Germline CDR1 is SGHAT and CDR2 is FQNNGV. For the CDR3, the DNA is TGTGCCAGCAGCCTCAACGCGCCGGCCCGAGGGTACTTC. Its translation is CASSLNAPARGYF.

V and J are TRBV7-8 and TRBJ2-2, with D hard to call. In germline, CDR1 is SGHVS, CDR2 FQNEAQ. Trimming pared 4 bases from V and 7 bases from J, leaving 16 bases between. The CDR3 sequence is 15 residues long. CDR3 residues: CASSSFLARDGELFF. DNA of the CDR3: TGTGCCAGCAGCTCTTTCCTGGCCCGTGACGGGGAGCTGTTTTTT.

The CDR3 sequence is CASSQIPAGPYNEQFF. The CDR3 DNA reads TGCGCCAGCAGTCAAATCCCGGCAGGGCCCTACAATGAGCAGTTCTTC. The chain has TRBV23-1 and TRBJ2-1; D may be TRBD1 (5 bases). TRBV23-1 is an open reading frame, and its role is uncertain. The germline V and J ends were trimmed by 2 bases and 2 bases, with 13 bases remaining between them. This CDR3 is built from 16 residues.

The chain carries TRBV19 and TRBJ1-3; D is unclear. The germline V gene encodes CDR1 LNHDA and CDR2 SQIVND (reference sequence). The CDR3 is 14 amino acids. Deletions cut 9 bases from V and 3 bases from J, with 15 bases between. The DNA for the CDR3 is TGTGCCAGCTCGTGGAGGGAGGGTGGAAACACCATATATTTT. Amino acids: CASSWREGGNTIYF.

The chain employs TRBV9 and TRBJ2-5; 12 nucleotides agree with TRBD2. The germline gives CDR1 SGDLS, CDR2 YYNGEE. With 0 bases clipped from V and 4 bases from J, the junction kept 1 base outside the gene matches. CDR3 length: 15 residues. The DNA for the CDR3 is TGTGCCAGCAGCGTAGCTAGCGGGAGGGGAGAGACCCAGTACTTC. This gives the protein CASSVASGRGETQYF.

This clone was counted between two and nine times. The J gene is TRBJ1-2, the V gene TRBV19; D may be TRBD1 (6 bases). The CDR3 has 14 amino acids. Trimming stripped 5 bases from V and 2 bases from J, with 12 bases between. Per germline, CDR1 LNHDA and CDR2 SQIVND (reference sequence). The CDR3 loop is CASSQQTGNYGYTF. DNA for the CDR3: TGTGCCAGTAGTCAGCAAACAGGGAACTATGGCTACACCTTC.

J is TRBJ1-4 and V is TRBV27; D unclear. Germline CDR1 is MNHEY and CDR2 is SMNVEV (reference sequence). The CDR3 has 18 amino acids. Trimming cost V 5 bases and J 4 bases, with 23 bases left between them. CDR3 in DNA: TGTGCCAGCAGTATCTCCATGGAGGGCCTGGGGTATAATGAAAAACTGTTTTTT. Its protein product is CASSISMEGLGYNEKLFF.

The chain has TRBV27 and TRBJ1-6; TRBD1 matches at 8 bases. Germline lookup yields CDR1 MNHEY and CDR2 SMNVEV (reference sequence). This CDR3 comprises 14 residues. The V gene end was trimmed by 5 bases and the J gene end by 10 bases; junction bases not matched to a gene: 7. The CDR3: CASSLGQGRSPLHF. CDR3 bases: TGTGCCAGCAGTCTCGGACAGGGTCGGTCACCCCTCCACTTT.

The rearrangement joins TRBV6-5 to TRBJ2-1, with 9 positions matching TRBD1. There are 14 residues in the CDR3. V shed 10 bases, J shed 9 bases, and the junction held 13 bases outside the gene matches. Germline V lookup: CDR1 MNHEY, CDR2 SVGAGI. As DNA, the CDR3 is TGTGCCACCTCGACCCGACAGGGGGGAAGTGAGCAGTTCTTC. Translated: CATSTRQGGSEQFF.

CDR3 DNA: TGTGCCAGCAGCGAAAGACTAGCGGGTCGCACAGATACGCAGTATTTT. It specifies CASSERLAGRTDTQYF. This sequence joins TRBV7-9 and TRBJ2-3, with 10 bases fitting TRBD2. The CDR3 contains 16 residues. With 5 bases clipped from V and 1 base from J, the junction kept 6 bases outside the gene matches. Germline assignment: CDR1 SEHNR and CDR2 FQNEAQ (reference sequence). The variable domain in full, completed from reference TRBV7-9 and TRBJ2-3, reads DTGVSQNPRHKITKRGQNVTFRCDPISEHNRLYWYRQTLGQGPEFLTYFQNEAQLEKSRLLSDRFSAERPKGSFSTLEIQRTEQGDSAMYLCASSERLAGRTDTQYFGPGTRLTVL.

The genes are TRBV9 and TRBJ2-1, with D perhaps TRBD2 (7 bases). The ends were cut back, 4 bases at V and 0 bases at J, with 20 bases in the middle. The CDR3 totals 18 residues. Germline assignment: CDR1 SGDLS and CDR2 YYNGEE. In DNA, the CDR3 is TGTGCCAGCAGCTTACAACCTGGGGGGGCCAGCTCCTACAATGAGCAGTTCTTC. This translates into CASSLQPGGASSYNEQFF.

J is TRBJ1-2 and V is TRBV14; 7 bases map to TRBD1. With V trimmed by 4 bases and J by 4 bases, 9 bases remained unmatched. Germline CDR1 is SGHDN and CDR2 is FVKESK. This CDR3 spans 15 amino acids. The CDR3 loop is CASSPRGTETYGYTF. CDR3 DNA: TGTGCCAGCAGCCCGCGAGGGACAGAAACCTATGGCTACACCTTC.

The V call is TRBV4-3, the J call TRBJ2-3; D is undetermined. CDR1 is LGHNA and CDR2 is YSLEER in the germline V gene. The CDR3 has 13 residues. Trimming removed 4 bases at V and 4 bases at J, with 9 bases between. For the CDR3, the DNA is TGCGCCAGCAGCCCGCGATCAGCAGATACGCAGTATTTT. It codes for CASSPRSADTQYF.

The chain recombines TRBV14 with TRBJ1-6; no reliable D call. Germline V gives CDR1 SGHDN, CDR2 FVKESK. Trimming pared 5 bases from V and 5 bases from J, leaving 19 bases between. CDR3 length equals 17 residues. The CDR3 loop reads CASSKGWFLGNNSPLHF. The CDR3 region has the DNA TGTGCCAGCAGCAAAGGGTGGTTTCTGGGGAATAATTCACCCCTCCACTTT.

The rearrangement links TRBV2 to TRBJ2-1; 12 bases match TRBD2. V lost 7 bases, J lost 4 bases, and 14 bases stayed unmatched. This CDR3 contains 18 residues. Germline V CDR1 and CDR2: SNHLY, FYNNEI. CDR3 amino acids: CASNPGLAGGPKYNEQFF. CDR3 nucleotide sequence: TGTGCCAGCAACCCCGGGCTAGCGGGAGGGCCGAAGTACAATGAGCAGTTCTTC.

The rearrangement joins TRBV10-3 to TRBJ1-5; possibly TRBD1 for D (5 bases). Germline values: CDR1 ENHRY, CDR2 SYGVKD. Trimming removed 8 bases from V and 5 bases from J, with 16 bases in between. There are 14 residues in the CDR3. The CDR3 sequence is CAISGGRADQPQHF. DNA of the CDR3: TGTGCCATCTCTGGGGGGAGGGCAGATCAGCCCCAGCATTTT.

The chain recombines TRBV6-6 with TRBJ1-6; TRBD1 might be the D (5 bases). The CDR3 has 14 residues. CDR1 and CDR2 from the germline V gene are MNHNY and SVGAGI (reference sequence). The V end lost 7 bases, the J end lost 8 bases, and 15 bases lay between the germline ends. CDR3: CASTPQGLYSPLHF. The CDR3 bases are TGTGCCAGCACCCCCCAGGGCCTTTATTCACCCCTCCACTTT.

This clone was counted between two and nine times. This chain joins TRBV7-6 and TRBJ1-1; D remains unclear. The CDR3 has 15 amino acids. CDR1 and CDR2 from the germline V gene are SGHVS and FNYEAQ. Deletions cut 5 bases from V and 0 bases from J, with 13 bases between. The CDR3 bases are TGTGCCAGCAGCCAGGCTCCTGGAGTGAACACTGAAGCTTTCTTT. Translation: CASSQAPGVNTEAFF.

V is TRBV28 and J is TRBJ1-4; D gene ambiguous. CDR1 is MDHEN and CDR2 is SYDVKM in the germline V gene. V was shortened by 7 bases and J by 5 bases, with 17 bases between the two germline ends. The CDR3 length is 15 residues. The CDR3 DNA reads as TGTGCCAGCATCCGATCCGGGGTGGGCAATGAAAAACTGTTTTTT. This translates into CASIRSGVGNEKLFF.